Each of the 18 T cell receptor beta chains below was sequenced from the same sample in a study of human T cells and chemical hapten exposure. Time point defined: patch test 1, 2 weeks after DPC sensitization. Specified treatment: therapeutic diphenylcyclopropenone sensitization with weekly scalp DPC. In TCRdb, the RACE reads were re-called with MiXCR into one record per CDR3 protein. The data show around 71,000 distinct CDR3 sequences, 9.8% seen once. Material: whole blood, obtained in connection with sensitization to the hapten diphenylcyclopropenone (DPC). The receptors stem from a woman aged 40 to 49 with alopecia areata. Some clones in this sample may be carry-over from other donors' samples.

Ten or more counts support this clonotype. The chain uses TRBV6-2 or TRBV6-3 and TRBJ2-1; TRBD2 matches at 13 bases. CDR3 size: 15 residues. The germline V gene has CDR1 MNHEY and CDR2 SVGEGT. V was pared by 5 bases and J by 8 bases, with 6 bases of the junction left unmatched. The CDR3 coding sequence is TGTGCCAGCAGTCCACTAGCGGGGGGGCCTTATGAGCAGTTCTTC. Amino acids: CASSPLAGGPYEQFF.

In its sample, this clonotype was seen many times. The J gene is TRBJ2-3, the V gene TRBV10-3, with a tentative D call TRBD2 (7 bases). Per germline, CDR1 ENHRY and CDR2 SYGVKD. V was cut by 2 bases and J by 2 bases, with 14 bases left in between. The CDR3 sequence is 16 residues long. DNA of the CDR3: TGTGCCATCAGTGAGGGAGGACGGGGGGCCACAGATACGCAGTATTTT. Residues: CAISEGGRGATDTQYF.

This clonotype was observed at least ten times. V is TRBV6-6 and J is TRBJ1-4; D is ambiguous. Trimming took off 2 bases at V and 8 bases at J, with 9 bases between the two ends. There are 13 residues in the CDR3. The V gene's germline CDR1 is MNHNY and CDR2 SVGAGI (reference sequence). The CDR3 here is CASSYARSEKLFF. DNA for the CDR3: TGTGCCAGCAGTTACGCGCGCAGCGAAAAACTGTTTTTT.

This clonotype was recorded at least ten times. CDR3 region: CSAPGTSGGTQYF. For the CDR3, the DNA is TGCAGTGCTCCGGGGACTAGCGGCGGGACCCAGTACTTC. The gene calls are TRBV20-1 and TRBJ2-5; 11 positions agree with TRBD2. The CDR3 is made up of 13 amino acids. Germline loops: CDR1 DFQATT, CDR2 SNEGSKA (reference sequence). The trim removed 5 bases at V and 7 bases at J, leaving 6 bases unmatched.

This clonotype was recorded a few times. J is TRBJ2-1 and V is TRBV7-9, with TRBD1 as a possible D gene (5 bases). Trimming removed 3 bases from V and 8 bases from J, with 11 bases in between. This CDR3 is 13 amino acids long. Looked up from germline, CDR1 is SEHNR and CDR2 is FQNEAQ (reference sequence). The CDR3 DNA follows: TGTGCCAGCAGCTTCGCAGGGAAGGATGAGCAGTTCTTC. As protein: CASSFAGKDEQFF.

This clonotype was seen repeatedly, ten times or more. The chain is built from TRBV20-1 and TRBJ2-7; 8 bases map to TRBD1. The CDR3 extends over 15 amino acids. Trimming removed 0 bases from V and 7 bases from J; junction bases left unmatched: 11. Germline lookup yields CDR1 DFQATT and CDR2 SNEGSKA (reference sequence). CDR3 sequence: CSARDRRQGLGEQYF. DNA for the CDR3: TGCAGTGCTAGAGATAGGAGACAGGGGCTTGGGGAGCAGTACTTC.

This clonotype was seen at least ten times. The chain uses TRBV27 and TRBJ1-5; D unresolved. The CDR3 spans 12 residues. The germline gives CDR1 MNHEY, CDR2 SMNVEV (reference sequence). Trimming removed 6 bases from V and 5 bases from J, with 8 bases in between. CDR3 in amino acids: CASSHPDQPQHF. The CDR3 DNA is TGTGCCAGCAGCCATCCCGATCAGCCCCAGCATTTT.

The sample holds a few counts of this clonotype. The rearrangement uses TRBV28 and TRBJ1-5; the D gene is possibly TRBD1 (5 bases). The germline V gene has CDR1 MDHEN and CDR2 SYDVKM. The CDR3 length is 14 residues. The ends were cut back, 7 bases at V and 3 bases at J, with 13 bases in the middle. CDR3 DNA sequence: TGTGCCAGCAAGCTCGGACATTACAATCAGCCCCAGCATTTT. It codes for CASKLGHYNQPQHF.

Worth noting for this clonotype: Just one base apart from a much larger clone, this may be a read error. The CDR3 DNA reads as TGTCCCAGCAGCCAAGCGGGCGGAGGGCCAGATACGCAGTATTTT. Protein: CPSSQAGGGPDTQYF. The chain carries TRBV3-1 and TRBJ2-3; a weak D match, TRBD2 (6 bases). The CDR3 has 15 residues. The germline gives CDR1 LGHDT, CDR2 YNNKEL (reference sequence).

This clonotype has at least ten counts. The V gene is TRBV5-1, the J gene TRBJ1-3, with 9 positions matching TRBD1. This CDR3 region has 17 residues. CDR1 and CDR2 from the germline V gene are SGHRS and YFSETQ. V lost 0 bases and J lost 5; bases outside the gene matches: 9. DNA for the CDR3: TGCGCCAGCAGCTTGGAGGGCTTTGGGACAGGGCGAAACACCATATATTTT. Amino acids: CASSLEGFGTGRNTIYF.

This clonotype was seen ten or more times. The chain carries TRBV27 and TRBJ1-5, with D possibly TRBD1 on 6 matching bases. CDR1 MNHEY and CDR2 SMNVEV come from the germline V gene (reference sequence). Between the trimmed V and J ends, which lost 2 bases and 4 bases, there was a span of 12 bases. CDR3 length equals 15 residues. The CDR3 loop is CASSLIAGVNQPQHF. The CDR3 region has the DNA TGTGCCAGCAGTTTAATAGCAGGGGTAAATCAGCCCCAGCATTTT.

The chain links TRBV6-2 or TRBV6-3 to TRBJ1-2; weak D call: TRBD1 (6 bases). Trimming took 6 bases from V and 7 from J, leaving 21 bases between them. CDR1 is MNHEY, CDR2 SVGEGT, per germline. The CDR3 is made up of 15 amino acids. The CDR3 loop is CASSRTQGSSSGYTF. DNA for the CDR3: TGTGCCAGCAGCCGAACACAGGGTTCGTCTTCTGGCTACACCTTC.

Only a few counts were recorded for this clonotype. The chain recombines TRBV15 with TRBJ2-7; 7 bases fit TRBD1. Per germline, CDR1 LNHNV and CDR2 YYDKDF (reference sequence). The CDR3 sequence is 14 residues long. The trim removed 4 bases at V and 0 bases at J, leaving 3 bases unmatched. CDR3 in amino acids: CATSIRQGSYEQYF. Written as DNA, the CDR3 is TGTGCCACCAGCATCAGACAGGGCTCCTACGAGCAGTACTTC. Looking up the rest from reference TRBV15 and TRBJ2-7 gives the full variable domain: DAMVIQNPRYQVTQFGKPVTLSCSQTLNHNVMYWYQQKSSQAPKLLFHYYDKDFNNEADTPDNFQSRRPNTSFCFLDIRSPGLGDTAMYLCATSIRQGSYEQYFGPGTRLTVT.

The chain uses TRBV6-1 and TRBJ2-1; D is perhaps TRBD2 (6 bases). Trimming left V 4 bases short and J 4 bases short, with 14 bases between. The CDR3 sequence is 15 residues long. Germline V gene data show CDR1 as MNHNS and CDR2 as SASEGT. The CDR3 loop reads CASSVQVGGYNEQFF. DNA of the CDR3: TGTGCCAGCAGTGTACAGGTTGGGGGGTACAATGAGCAGTTCTTC.

This chain joins TRBV20-1 and TRBJ1-3; D uncertain. Germline V lookup: CDR1 DFQATT, CDR2 SNEGSKA (reference sequence). Deletions cut 4 bases from V and 5 bases from J, with 6 bases between. The CDR3 runs to 11 residues. CDR3: CSATGRNTIYF. The CDR3 DNA reads TGCAGTGCTACGGGGAGAAACACCATATATTTT.

This clonotype was detected only a few times. The J gene is TRBJ2-6, the V gene TRBV11-2, with D possibly matching TRBD2 (5 bases). The CDR3 runs to 15 residues. Looked up from germline, CDR1 is SGHAT and CDR2 is FQNNGV. Trimming stripped 2 bases from V and 2 bases from J, with 7 bases between. CDR3 sequence: CASSLFGTGANVLTF. The CDR3 DNA follows: TGTGCCAGCAGCTTATTCGGGACTGGGGCCAACGTCCTGACTTTC.

This clonotype was counted between two and nine times. The V and J genes are TRBV7-9 and TRBJ2-7; D call uncertain. V was shortened by 0 bases and J by 1 base, with 7 bases between the two germline ends. Germline V gene sequence: CDR1 SEHNR, CDR2 FQNEAQ (reference sequence). This CDR3 contains 14 residues. DNA for the CDR3: TGTGCCAGCAGCTTAGCACAGAGGTCCTACGAGCAGTACTTC. This sequence encodes CASSLAQRSYEQYF.

This clonotype occurred many times. This chain joins TRBV29-1 and TRBJ1-5; 9 bases match TRBD1. The CDR3 is made up of 14 amino acids. The V gene's germline CDR1 is SQVTM and CDR2 ANQGSEA. V was clipped by 7 bases and J by 3 bases; unmatched bases: 7. In DNA form, the CDR3 reads TGCAGCGCTATGACAGGGGGGAACAATCAGCCCCAGCATTTT. Its translation is CSAMTGGNNQPQHF.